Listed here are 2 T cell receptor beta chains from one sample, sequenced in a study of T cell responses to AZD1222 COVID-19 vaccine. The repertoire was sequenced with immunoSEQ multiplex PCR; TCRdb's copy has only in-frame clones and lacks some. The sample records around 140,000 clones, 80% to 90% being singletons. The specimen comprised peripheral blood, sampled on day 0 of AZD1222 vaccination. These receptors all come from an adult in good health.

The chain has TRBV7-9 and TRBJ2-1; D perhaps matches TRBD2 (5 bases). The length of the CDR3 is 14 residues. The V and J ends lost 3 bases and 4 bases respectively, with 10 bases between them. Germline lookup yields CDR1 SEHNR and CDR2 FQNEAQ (reference sequence). CDR3 nucleotide sequence: TGTGCCAGCAGCTTCAGGACTCGTTACAATGAGCAGTTCTTC. Translation: CASSFRTRYNEQFF.

V is TRBV29-1 and J is TRBJ2-7; no clear D. The CDR3 runs 14 residues. Germline CDR1 reads SQVTM; CDR2 reads ANQGSEA. With 4 bases removed from V and 0 bases from J, the gap between germline ends came to 13 bases. As DNA, the CDR3 is TGCAGCGTTGGCTGGGCCGCGAGCTCCTACGAGCAGTACTTC. Translating it yields CSVGWAASSYEQYF.